The 28 T cell receptor beta chains below were found in one sample sequenced in a study of control samples from healthy donors and cancer patients. Only in-frame clones appear in the TCRdb table, and some are missing; sequencing was by immunoSEQ multiplex PCR. Counted here are over 55,000 clones, approximately 90% occurring once; the ten biggest clones make up around 1%. The sample was PBMCs. The receptor source for this set is a man aged 25 to 45 with colorectal cancer.

The chain couples TRBV5-4 to TRBJ1-2; D is possibly TRBD1 (6 bases). Germline loops: CDR1 SGHNT, CDR2 YYREEE (reference sequence). Trimming left V 3 bases short and J 2 bases short, with 14 bases between. The CDR3 runs to 15 residues. The DNA for the CDR3 is TGTGCCAGCAGCTCGTCTTGGACAGAAAACTATGGCTACACCTTC. Protein: CASSSSWTENYGYTF.

A single count supports this clone. V and J are TRBV11-2 and TRBJ1-1, with 9 bases aligning to TRBD1. The germline gives CDR1 SGHAT, CDR2 FQNNGV. There are 16 residues in the CDR3. Unmatched junction bases numbered 4, after V lost 1 base and J lost 1 base. CDR3 region: CASSLVRQGGNTEAFF. The CDR3 DNA follows: TGTGCCAGCAGCTTAGTTCGACAGGGGGGGAACACTGAAGCTTTCTTT.

V is TRBV5-6 and J is TRBJ2-5; TRBD1 aligns across 9 bases. Germline CDR1 is SGHDT and CDR2 is YYEEEE. The V gene end was trimmed by 2 bases and the J gene end by 2 bases; junction bases not matched to a gene: 7. The CDR3 is made up of 16 amino acids. CDR3 in amino acids: CASSFRGTGFQETQYF. The CDR3, as DNA: TGTGCCAGCAGCTTCCGTGGGACAGGGTTTCAAGAGACCCAGTACTTC.

The CDR3 DNA is TGTGCCAGCATAGGGGGGAGCACCGGGGAGCTGTTTTTT. This codes for CASIGGSTGELFF. V is TRBV12-3 or TRBV12-4 and J is TRBJ2-2, with D possibly being TRBD1 or TRBD2 (6 bases each). The CDR3 loop spans 13 amino acids. Between the trimmed V and J ends, which lost 7 bases and 4 bases, there was a span of 10 bases.

The sample holds one count of this clone. This chain links TRBV9 with TRBJ2-7; TRBD2 agrees at 8 bases. The CDR3 loop spans 16 amino acids. Germline trimming cut 0 bases from V and 2 bases from J; bases unmatched to any gene: 7. Germline V gene sequence: CDR1 SGDLS, CDR2 YYNGEE. CDR3 coding DNA: TGTGCCAGCAGCGTAGCCGGTAGCGGGGTAACCTACGAGCAGTACTTC. The encoded protein is CASSVAGSGVTYEQYF.

This chain connects TRBV5-4 to TRBJ1-2, with D unclear. The CDR3 length is 14 residues. In germline, CDR1 is SGHNT, CDR2 YYREEE (reference sequence). V was trimmed by 3 bases and J by 7 bases, leaving 16 bases between them. CDR3 sequence reads: CASSSRTDLGGYTF. The CDR3, as DNA: TGTGCCAGCAGCTCCCGGACGGACCTCGGTGGCTACACCTTC.

The rearrangement joins TRBV5-5 to TRBJ1-4; D uncertain. The ends were cut back, 1 base at V and 7 bases at J, with 11 bases in the middle. Germline CDR1 is SGHKS and CDR2 is YYEKEE (reference sequence). The CDR3 runs to 14 residues. The CDR3 sequence: CASSLFPEGEKLFF. The CDR3 nucleotides read TGTGCCAGCAGCTTGTTCCCAGAGGGTGAAAAACTGTTTTTT. Variable domain in full (rest from reference TRBV5-5 and TRBJ1-4): DAGVTQSPTHLIKTRGQQVTLRCSPISGHKSVSWYQQVLGQGPQFIFQYYEKEERGRGNFPDRFSARQFPNYSSELNVNALLLGDSALYLCASSLFPEGEKLFFGSGTQLSVL.

This sequence joins TRBV7-2 and TRBJ2-1; D is undetermined. This CDR3 has 13 residues. V lost 4 bases and J 4 bases, leaving 8 bases between the germline ends. Germline V lookup: CDR1 SGHTA, CDR2 FQGNSA. CDR3 loop: CASSSDPYNEQFF. The DNA of the CDR3 is TGTGCCAGCAGCTCAGATCCGTACAATGAGCAGTTCTTC. The full variable domain, completed using reference TRBV7-2 and TRBJ2-1, is GAGVSQSPSNKVTEKGKDVELRCDPISGHTALYWYRQSLGQGLEFLIYFQGNSAPDKSGLPSDRFSAERTGGSVSTLTIQRTQQEDSAVYLCASSSDPYNEQFFGPGTRLTVL.

This sequence joins TRBV5-1 and TRBJ2-1; 10 bases agree with TRBD1. Germline V gives CDR1 SGHRS, CDR2 YFSETQ. V was pared by 4 bases and J by 2 bases, with 3 bases of the junction left unmatched. The CDR3 is 15 amino acids. The CDR3 loop reads CASSRGQGAYNEQFF. CDR3 bases: TGCGCCAGCAGCCGAGGACAGGGGGCCTACAATGAGCAGTTCTTC.

The chain joins TRBV5-6 to TRBJ1-6; tentative D call: TRBD1 (6 bases). The CDR3 consists of 15 residues. Germline CDR1 is SGHDT and CDR2 is YYEEEE. V was shortened by 2 bases and J by 3 bases, with 9 bases between the two germline ends. CDR3 in DNA: TGTGCCAGCAGCTTAAGGGGACACTATAATTCACCCCTCCACTTT. Residues: CASSLRGHYNSPLHF.

The gene calls are TRBV6-4 and TRBJ1-1, with 8 bases identical to TRBD1. J gave up 3 bases and V 5 bases, and 2 bases lay outside the gene matches. There are 13 residues in the CDR3. Per germline, CDR1 MRHNA and CDR2 SNTAGT. CDR3 sequence: CASSKDRDTEAFF. The CDR3 bases are TGTGCCAGCAGTAAGGACAGGGACACTGAAGCTTTCTTT.

The chain combines TRBV4-3 with TRBJ2-1; TRBD2 agrees at 9 bases. The germline V gene has CDR1 LGHNA and CDR2 YSLEER. This CDR3 is built from 17 residues. The trim removed 2 bases at V and 7 bases at J, leaving 12 bases unmatched. The CDR3 region is CASSQFRLTGLANEQFF. In DNA, the CDR3 is TGCGCCAGCAGCCAATTTCGTCTAACGGGACTAGCAAATGAGCAGTTCTTC.

This rearrangement joins TRBV19 to TRBJ2-1; D could derive from TRBD1 or TRBD2 (7 bases each). The V and J ends lost 4 bases and 4 bases respectively, with 20 bases between them. CDR1 LNHDA and CDR2 SQIVND come from the germline V gene (reference sequence). The CDR3 consists of 17 residues. CDR3 DNA: TGTGCCAGTAGTACTTTCTCGACAGGGCGGGAGTACAATGAGCAGTTCTTC. Translated, it gives CASSTFSTGREYNEQFF.

In this sample, this clone turned up once. The chain joins TRBV19 to TRBJ2-1; D is unresolved. Deletions cut 3 bases from V and 3 bases from J, with 12 bases between. The CDR3 is 15 amino acids. CDR1 LNHDA and CDR2 SQIVND come from the germline V gene (reference sequence). The CDR3 reads CASSIDKQSYNEQFF. The CDR3 coding sequence is TGTGCCAGTAGTATCGATAAACAGAGCTACAATGAGCAGTTCTTC.

V gene TRBV3-1 (or the pseudogene TRBV3-2) combines with J gene TRBJ1-1; 7 bases fit TRBD1. V shed 4 bases and J 1 base; nucleotides not matched to a gene: 3. Per germline, CDR1 LGHDT and CDR2 YNNKEL (reference sequence). The CDR3 is 14 amino acids. CDR3 nucleotides: TGTGCCAGCAGCCTTCGGGACAGGAACACTGAAGCTTTCTTT. It specifies CASSLRDRNTEAFF.

This chain links TRBV5-6 with TRBJ2-2, with D uncertain. Germline V gives CDR1 SGHDT, CDR2 YYEEEE. The germline V and J ends were trimmed by 0 bases and 5 bases, with 8 bases remaining between them. The CDR3 has 14 amino acids. Here the CDR3 DNA reads TGTGCCAGCAGCTTGGCGGGTATGACCGGGGAGCTGTTTTTT. The encoded protein is CASSLAGMTGELFF.

The chain combines TRBV5-1 with TRBJ1-4; D is uncertain. This CDR3 region has 13 residues. Germline V gene data show CDR1 as SGHRS and CDR2 as YFSETQ. Trimming stripped 0 bases from V and 12 bases from J, with 12 bases between. The CDR3 nucleotides read TGCGCCAGCAGCTTGGGGCTCCAAGAGGAACTGTTTTTT. Translated, it gives CASSLGLQEELFF.

The chain links TRBV4-3 to TRBJ1-2; D is possibly TRBD1 (5 bases). Trimming removed 4 bases from V and 5 bases from J, with 20 bases in between. The CDR3 consists of 16 residues. Germline assignment: CDR1 LGHNA and CDR2 YSLEER. The CDR3 is CASSPKTAPIRYGYTF. The CDR3 coding sequence is TGCGCCAGCAGCCCCAAGACAGCCCCTATTAGATATGGCTACACCTTC.

The rearrangement joins TRBV5-4 to TRBJ2-1; 7 nucleotides match TRBD2. Germline V gene sequence: CDR1 SGHNT, CDR2 YYREEE (reference sequence). J lost 10 bases, V lost 4 bases, and 11 bases had no gene match. This CDR3 is built from 14 residues. The CDR3 loop is CASSRTRLADEQFF. Written as DNA, the CDR3 is TGTGCCAGCAGCCGAACCCGACTAGCAGACGAGCAGTTCTTC.

The genes are TRBV4-1 and TRBJ1-2, with a possible D match to TRBD1 (5 bases). Trimming pared 0 bases from V and 4 bases from J, leaving 30 bases between. Germline assignment: CDR1 MGHRA and CDR2 YSYEKL. The length of the CDR3 is 21 residues. CDR3 nucleotides: TGCGCCAGCAGCCAAGATCTGGAGATAGGGCAGGGACTTACCCCCTCCTATGGCTACACCTTC. Its translation is CASSQDLEIGQGLTPSYGYTF.

The chain recombines TRBV5-6 with TRBJ2-7; 8 bases align to TRBD1. The CDR3 covers 14 residues. Germline V gives CDR1 SGHDT, CDR2 YYEEEE. The junction had 5 bases not matched to a gene; V was cut back by 4 bases and J by 2 bases. The CDR3 here is CASSTDRETYEQYF. In DNA form, the CDR3 reads TGTGCCAGCAGCACGGACAGGGAAACCTACGAGCAGTACTTC.

The rearrangement links TRBV19 to TRBJ2-4; the D is unclear. The ends were cut back, 5 bases at V and 0 bases at J, with 8 bases in the middle. The CDR3 is 14 amino acids. Germline V gene sequence: CDR1 LNHDA, CDR2 SQIVND (reference sequence). DNA for the CDR3: TGTGCCAGTAGTTTGCTTCTAGCCAAAAACATTCAGTACTTC. It codes for CASSLLLAKNIQYF.

The CDR3 region has the DNA TGTGCCTGGAGTCTGGTTAATGAAAAACTGTTTTTT. Its protein product is CAWSLVNEKLFF. V gene TRBV30 combines with J gene TRBJ1-4; D uncertain. Germline values: CDR1 GTSNPN, CDR2 SVGIG (reference sequence). Trimming shortened V by 2 bases and J by 4 bases, and 5 bases separated the two germline ends. This CDR3 is 12 amino acids long.

This chain uses TRBV5-4 with TRBJ2-3, with D possibly matching TRBD2 (5 bases). Per the germline V gene, CDR1 is SGHNT and CDR2 is YYREEE (reference sequence). CDR3 length: 14 amino acids. Trimming shortened V by 4 bases and J by 2 bases, and 11 bases separated the two germline ends. The CDR3 DNA follows: TGTGCCAGCAGCGGGTCGGGGTCCACAGATACGCAGTATTTT. This codes for CASSGSGSTDTQYF.

The chain uses TRBV6-4 and TRBJ2-3, with 7 bases identical to TRBD1. CDR3 length equals 13 residues. Trimming cost V 5 bases and J 6 bases; bases outside gene matches: 5. CDR1 is MRHNA and CDR2 is SNTAGT in the germline V gene. The DNA of the CDR3 is TGTGCCAGCAGTTACAGGGGCGAGGATACGCAGTATTTT. Amino acid sequence: CASSYRGEDTQYF.

This clone was seen a single time. This chain joins TRBV5-6 and TRBJ2-2; TRBD2 aligns across 9 bases. J lost 3 bases, V lost 0 bases, and 6 bases had no gene match. The CDR3 loop spans 17 amino acids. CDR1 is SGHDT and CDR2 is YYEEEE in the germline V gene. Written as DNA, the CDR3 is TGTGCCAGCAGCTTGGCCCCTAGCGGGGCGTACACCGGGGAGCTGTTTTTT. It is translated as CASSLAPSGAYTGELFF.

The rearrangement uses TRBV6-5 and TRBJ1-6; the D is unclear. Trimming shortened V by 5 bases and J by 6 bases, and 2 bases separated the two germline ends. This CDR3 is built from 11 residues. Per the germline V gene, CDR1 is MNHEY and CDR2 is SVGAGI. The CDR3 is CASSRNSPLHF. DNA for the CDR3: TGTGCCAGCAGTCGTAATTCACCCCTCCACTTT.

This chain links TRBV18 with TRBJ1-2; 7 bases line up with TRBD1. V was clipped by 5 bases and J by 3 bases; unmatched bases: 9. The germline V gene has CDR1 KGHSH and CDR2 LQKENI. This CDR3 is 15 amino acids long. CDR3 protein: CASSTQTGHDYGYTF. In DNA form, the CDR3 reads TGTGCCAGCTCAACCCAGACAGGGCACGACTATGGCTACACCTTC.